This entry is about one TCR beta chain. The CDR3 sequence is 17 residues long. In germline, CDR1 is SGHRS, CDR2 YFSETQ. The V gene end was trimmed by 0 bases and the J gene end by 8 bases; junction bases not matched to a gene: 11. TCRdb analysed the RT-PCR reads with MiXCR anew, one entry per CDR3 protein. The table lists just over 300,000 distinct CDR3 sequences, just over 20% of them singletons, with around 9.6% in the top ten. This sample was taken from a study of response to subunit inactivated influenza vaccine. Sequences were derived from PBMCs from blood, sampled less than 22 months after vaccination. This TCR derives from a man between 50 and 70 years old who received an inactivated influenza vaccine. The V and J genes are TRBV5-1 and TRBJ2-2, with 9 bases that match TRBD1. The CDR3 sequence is CASSLAGTGFNSGELFF. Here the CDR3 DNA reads TGCGCCAGCAGCTTGGCCGGGACAGGGTTTAATTCTGGGGAGCTGTTTTTT.